This TCR beta chain is drawn from a study of early T cells in non-severe SARS-CoV-2 infection. TCRdb independently ran MiXCR on the 5' RACE reads; one entry per CDR3 protein. Of more than 65,000 distinct CDR3 sequences listed, roughly 12% were seen once; the top ten hold roughly 2.6%. CDR3 size: 14 residues. Germline V gene sequence: CDR1 SNHLY, CDR2 FYNNEI. Trimming removed 0 bases from V and 3 bases from J, with 6 bases in between. The chain carries TRBV2 and TRBJ1-3; maybe TRBD1 (5 bases). The clonotype was recovered from an adult who was a healthcare worker with PCR-confirmed SARS-CoV-2 infection or an uninfected control (not recorded which). The material sequenced was whole blood, taken at baseline. CDR3 sequence reads: CASSEAGVGNTIYF. The CDR3 DNA follows: TGTGCCAGCAGTGAAGCAGGGGTTGGAAACACCATATATTTT.